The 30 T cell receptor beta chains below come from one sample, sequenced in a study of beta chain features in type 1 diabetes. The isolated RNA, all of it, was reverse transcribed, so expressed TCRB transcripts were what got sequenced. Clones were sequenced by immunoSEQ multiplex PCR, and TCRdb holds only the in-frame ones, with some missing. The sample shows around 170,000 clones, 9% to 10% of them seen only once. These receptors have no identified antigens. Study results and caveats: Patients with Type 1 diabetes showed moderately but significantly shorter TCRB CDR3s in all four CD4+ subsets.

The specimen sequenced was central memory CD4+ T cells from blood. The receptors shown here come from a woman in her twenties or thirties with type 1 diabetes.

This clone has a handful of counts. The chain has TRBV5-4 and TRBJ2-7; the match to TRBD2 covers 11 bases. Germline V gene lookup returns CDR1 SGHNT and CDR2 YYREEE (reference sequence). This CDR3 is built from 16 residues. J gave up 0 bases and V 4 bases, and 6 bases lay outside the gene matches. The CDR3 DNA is TGTGCCAGCAGCCCGGGACTAGCGGCCAACTCCTACGAGCAGTACTTC. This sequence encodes CASSPGLAANSYEQYF.

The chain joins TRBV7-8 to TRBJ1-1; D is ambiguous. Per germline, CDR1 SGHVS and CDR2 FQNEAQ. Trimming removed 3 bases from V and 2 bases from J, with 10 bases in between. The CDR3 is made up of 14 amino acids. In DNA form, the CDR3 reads TGTGCCAGCAGCTTCTTGAGGGAAAACACTGAAGCTTTCTTT. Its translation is CASSFLRENTEAFF.

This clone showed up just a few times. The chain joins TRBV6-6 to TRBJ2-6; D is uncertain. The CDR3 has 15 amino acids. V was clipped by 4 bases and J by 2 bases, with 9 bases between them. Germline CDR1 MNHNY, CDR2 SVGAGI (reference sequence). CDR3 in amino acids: CASSSSATGANVLTF. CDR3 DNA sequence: TGTGCCAGCAGTTCCAGTGCAACTGGGGCCAACGTCCTGACTTTC.

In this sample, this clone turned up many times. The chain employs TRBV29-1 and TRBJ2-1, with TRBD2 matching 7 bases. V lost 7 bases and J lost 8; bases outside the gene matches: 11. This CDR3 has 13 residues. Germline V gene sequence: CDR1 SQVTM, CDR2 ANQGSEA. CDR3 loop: CSARDYSPHEQFF. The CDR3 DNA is TGCAGCGCACGGGACTATTCGCCCCATGAGCAGTTCTTC.

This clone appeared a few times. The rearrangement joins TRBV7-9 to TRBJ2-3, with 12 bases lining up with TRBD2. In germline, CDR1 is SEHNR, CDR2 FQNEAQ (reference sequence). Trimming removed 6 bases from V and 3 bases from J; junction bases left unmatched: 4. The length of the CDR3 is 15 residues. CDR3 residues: CASRPTSGRTDTQYF. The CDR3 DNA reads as TGTGCCAGCAGGCCGACTAGCGGGAGAACAGATACGCAGTATTTT.

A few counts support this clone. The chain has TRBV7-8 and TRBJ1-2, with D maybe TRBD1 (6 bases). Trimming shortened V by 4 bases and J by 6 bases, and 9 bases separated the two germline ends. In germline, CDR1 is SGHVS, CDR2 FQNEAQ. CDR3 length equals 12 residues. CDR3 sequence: CASSWTVHGYTF. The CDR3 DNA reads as TGTGCCAGCAGCTGGACAGTCCATGGCTACACCTTC.

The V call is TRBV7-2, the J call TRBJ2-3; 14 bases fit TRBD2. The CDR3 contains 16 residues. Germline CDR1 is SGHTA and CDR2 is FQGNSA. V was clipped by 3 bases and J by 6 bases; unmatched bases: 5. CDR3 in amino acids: CASSFFGLAGGDTQYF. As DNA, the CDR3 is TGTGCCAGCAGCTTTTTCGGACTAGCGGGAGGCGATACGCAGTATTTT.

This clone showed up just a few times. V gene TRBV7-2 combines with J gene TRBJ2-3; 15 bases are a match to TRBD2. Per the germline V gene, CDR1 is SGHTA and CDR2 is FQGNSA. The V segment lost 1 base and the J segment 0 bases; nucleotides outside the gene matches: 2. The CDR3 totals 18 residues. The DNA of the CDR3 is TGTGCCAGCAGCTTAGGGACTAGCGGGAGGGCTAGCACAGATACGCAGTATTTT. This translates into CASSLGTSGRASTDTQYF. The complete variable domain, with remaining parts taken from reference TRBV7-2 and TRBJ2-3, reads GAGVSQSPSNKVTEKGKDVELRCDPISGHTALYWYRQSLGQGLEFLIYFQGNSAPDKSGLPSDRFSAERTGGSVSTLTIQRTQQEDSAVYLCASSLGTSGRASTDTQYFGPGTRLTVL.

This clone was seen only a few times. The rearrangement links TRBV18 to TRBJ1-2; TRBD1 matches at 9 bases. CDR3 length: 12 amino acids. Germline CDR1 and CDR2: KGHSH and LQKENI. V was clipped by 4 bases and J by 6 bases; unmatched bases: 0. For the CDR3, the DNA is TGTGCCAGCTCACGGGACAGGGATGGCTACACCTTC. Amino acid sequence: CASSRDRDGYTF.

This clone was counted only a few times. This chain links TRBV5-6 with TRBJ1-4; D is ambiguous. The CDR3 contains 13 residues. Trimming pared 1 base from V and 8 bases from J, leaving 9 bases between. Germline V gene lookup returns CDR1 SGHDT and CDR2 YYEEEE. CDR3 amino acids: CASSLYQREKLFF. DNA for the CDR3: TGTGCCAGCAGCTTGTACCAGAGGGAAAAACTGTTTTTT.

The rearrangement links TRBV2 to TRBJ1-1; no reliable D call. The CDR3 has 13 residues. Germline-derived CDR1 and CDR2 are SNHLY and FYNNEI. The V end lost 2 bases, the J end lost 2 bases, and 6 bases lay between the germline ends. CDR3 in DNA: TGTGCCAGCAGTGAATACAGAAACACTGAAGCTTTCTTT. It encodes CASSEYRNTEAFF.

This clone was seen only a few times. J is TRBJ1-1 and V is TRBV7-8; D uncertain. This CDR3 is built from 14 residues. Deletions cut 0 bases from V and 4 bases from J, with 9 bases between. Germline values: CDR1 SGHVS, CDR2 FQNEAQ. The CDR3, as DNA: TGTGCCAGCAGCTTAGCGCTTGAGGCCACTGAAGCTTTCTTT. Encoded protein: CASSLALEATEAFF.

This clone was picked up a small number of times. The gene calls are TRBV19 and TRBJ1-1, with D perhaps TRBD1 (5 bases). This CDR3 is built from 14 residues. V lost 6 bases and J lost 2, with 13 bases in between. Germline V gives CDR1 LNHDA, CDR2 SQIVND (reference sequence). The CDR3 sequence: CASSSQGGNTEAFF. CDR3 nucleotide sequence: TGTGCCAGTAGCTCCCAGGGAGGCAACACTGAAGCTTTCTTT.

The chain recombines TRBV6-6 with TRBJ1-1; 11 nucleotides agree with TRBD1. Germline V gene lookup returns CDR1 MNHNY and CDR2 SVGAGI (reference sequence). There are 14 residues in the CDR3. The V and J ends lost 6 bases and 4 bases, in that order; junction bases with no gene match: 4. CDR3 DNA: TGTGCCAGCAGCAAAGGGACAGGGGGCACTGAAGCTTTCTTT. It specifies CASSKGTGGTEAFF.

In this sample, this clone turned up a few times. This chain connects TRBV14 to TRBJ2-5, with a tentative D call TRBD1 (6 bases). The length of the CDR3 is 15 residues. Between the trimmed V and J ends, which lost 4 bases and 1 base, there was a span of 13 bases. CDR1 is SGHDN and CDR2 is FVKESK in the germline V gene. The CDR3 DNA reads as TGTGCCAGCAGCCCACTGGGGACATCCCAAGAGACCCAGTACTTC. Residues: CASSPLGTSQETQYF. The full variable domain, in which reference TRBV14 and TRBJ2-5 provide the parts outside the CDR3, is EAGVTQFPSHSVIEKGQTVTLRCDPISGHDNLYWYRRVMGKEIKFLLHFVKESKQDESGMPNNRFLAERTGGTYSTLKVQPAELEDSGVYFCASSPLGTSQETQYFGPGTRLLVL.

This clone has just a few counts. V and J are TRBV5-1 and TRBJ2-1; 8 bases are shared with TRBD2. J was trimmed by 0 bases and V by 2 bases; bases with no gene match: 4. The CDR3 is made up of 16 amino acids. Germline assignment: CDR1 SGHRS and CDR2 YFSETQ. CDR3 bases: TGCGCCAGCAGCTTCAGGCTAGCGGGCTCCTACAATGAGCAGTTCTTC. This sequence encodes CASSFRLAGSYNEQFF. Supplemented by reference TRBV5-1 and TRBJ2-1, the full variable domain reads KAGVTQTPRYLIKTRGQQVTLSCSPISGHRSVSWYQQTPGQGLQFLFEYFSETQRNKGNFPGRFSGRQFSNSRSEMNVSTLELGDSALYLCASSFRLAGSYNEQFFGPGTRLTVL.

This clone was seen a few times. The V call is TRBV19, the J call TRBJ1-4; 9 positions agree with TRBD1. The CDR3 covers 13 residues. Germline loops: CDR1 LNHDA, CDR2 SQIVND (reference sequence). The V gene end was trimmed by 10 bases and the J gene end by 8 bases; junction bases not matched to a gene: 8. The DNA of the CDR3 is TGTGCCACCTCGGGACAGGGCGGAGAAAAACTGTTTTTT. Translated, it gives CATSGQGGEKLFF.

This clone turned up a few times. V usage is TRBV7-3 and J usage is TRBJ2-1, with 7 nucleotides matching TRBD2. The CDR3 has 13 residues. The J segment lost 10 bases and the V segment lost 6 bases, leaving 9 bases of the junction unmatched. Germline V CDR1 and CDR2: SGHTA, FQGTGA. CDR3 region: CASRQGGSGEQFF. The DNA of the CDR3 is TGTGCCAGCAGACAAGGCGGTAGCGGGGAGCAGTTCTTC.

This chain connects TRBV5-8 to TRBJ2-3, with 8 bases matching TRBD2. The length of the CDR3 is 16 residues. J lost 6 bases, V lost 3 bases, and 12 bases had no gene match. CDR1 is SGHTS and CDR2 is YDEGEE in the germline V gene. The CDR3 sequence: CASSSNSGSRVDTQYF. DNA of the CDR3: TGTGCCAGCAGCTCTAACAGCGGGAGCAGGGTGGATACGCAGTATTTT.

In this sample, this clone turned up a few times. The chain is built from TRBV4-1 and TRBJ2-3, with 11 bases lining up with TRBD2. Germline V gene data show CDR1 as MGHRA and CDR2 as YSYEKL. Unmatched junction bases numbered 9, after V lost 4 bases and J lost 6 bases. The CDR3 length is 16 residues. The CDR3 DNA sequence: TGCGCCAGCAGCCGCAAACTAGCGGGAGATTCGGATACGCAGTATTTT. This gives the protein CASSRKLAGDSDTQYF.

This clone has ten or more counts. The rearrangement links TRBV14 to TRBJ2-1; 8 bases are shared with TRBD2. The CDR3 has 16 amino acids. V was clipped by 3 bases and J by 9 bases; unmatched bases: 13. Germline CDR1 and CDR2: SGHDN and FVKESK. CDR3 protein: CASSQQVAGLRGEQFF. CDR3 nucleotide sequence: TGTGCCAGCAGCCAGCAAGTAGCGGGGCTGAGGGGTGAGCAGTTCTTC.

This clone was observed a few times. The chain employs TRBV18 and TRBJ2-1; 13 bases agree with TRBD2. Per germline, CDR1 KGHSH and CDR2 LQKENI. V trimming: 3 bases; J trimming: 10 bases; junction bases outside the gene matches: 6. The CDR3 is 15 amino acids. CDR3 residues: CASSPGLAGRLEQFF. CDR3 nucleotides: TGTGCCAGCTCACCGGGACTAGCGGGACGACTCGAGCAGTTCTTC.

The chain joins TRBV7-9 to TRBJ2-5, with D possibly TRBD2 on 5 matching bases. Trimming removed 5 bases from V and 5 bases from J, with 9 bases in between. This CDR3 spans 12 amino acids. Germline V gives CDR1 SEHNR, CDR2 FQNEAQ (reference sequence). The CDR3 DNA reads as TGTGCCAGCAGCGCCCGCGGGGAGACCCAGTACTTC. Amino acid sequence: CASSARGETQYF.

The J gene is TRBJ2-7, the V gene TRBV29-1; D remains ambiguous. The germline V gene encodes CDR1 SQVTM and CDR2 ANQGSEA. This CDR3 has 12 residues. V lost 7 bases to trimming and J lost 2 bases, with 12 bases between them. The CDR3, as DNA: TGCAGCGCCGCGGCCGATACCTACGAGCAGTACTTC. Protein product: CSAAADTYEQYF.

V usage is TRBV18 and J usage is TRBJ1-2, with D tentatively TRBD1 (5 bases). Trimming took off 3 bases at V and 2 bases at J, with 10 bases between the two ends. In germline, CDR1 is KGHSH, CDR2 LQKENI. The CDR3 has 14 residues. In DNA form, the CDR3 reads TGTGCCAGCTCACCCGGGAGACAGAACTATGGCTACACCTTC. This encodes CASSPGRQNYGYTF.

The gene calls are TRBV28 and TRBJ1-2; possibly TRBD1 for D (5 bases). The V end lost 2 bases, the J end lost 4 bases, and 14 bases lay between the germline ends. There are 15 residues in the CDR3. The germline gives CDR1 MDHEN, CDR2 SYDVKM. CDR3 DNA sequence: TGTGCCAGCAGTTTAGTCCTCGACAGCCCCTATGGCTACACCTTC. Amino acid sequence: CASSLVLDSPYGYTF.

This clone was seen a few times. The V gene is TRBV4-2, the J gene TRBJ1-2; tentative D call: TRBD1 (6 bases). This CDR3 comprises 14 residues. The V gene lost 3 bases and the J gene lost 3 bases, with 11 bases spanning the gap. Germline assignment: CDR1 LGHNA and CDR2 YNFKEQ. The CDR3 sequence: CASSQGGGDYGYTF. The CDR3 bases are TGTGCCAGCAGCCAGGGAGGGGGAGACTATGGCTACACCTTC.

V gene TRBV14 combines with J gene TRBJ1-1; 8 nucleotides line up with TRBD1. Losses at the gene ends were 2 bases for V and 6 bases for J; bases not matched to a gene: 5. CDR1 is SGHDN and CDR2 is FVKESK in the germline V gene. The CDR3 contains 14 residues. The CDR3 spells CASSQQQGVSEAFF. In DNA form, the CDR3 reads TGTGCCAGCAGCCAACAACAGGGGGTGTCTGAAGCTTTCTTT.

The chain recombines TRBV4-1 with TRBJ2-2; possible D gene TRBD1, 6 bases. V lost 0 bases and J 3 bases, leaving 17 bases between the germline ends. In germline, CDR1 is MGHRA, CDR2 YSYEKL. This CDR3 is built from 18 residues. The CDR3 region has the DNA TGCGCCAGCAGCCAAGAAATGAAAAGGACAGTTGACACCGGGGAGCTGTTTTTT. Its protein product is CASSQEMKRTVDTGELFF.

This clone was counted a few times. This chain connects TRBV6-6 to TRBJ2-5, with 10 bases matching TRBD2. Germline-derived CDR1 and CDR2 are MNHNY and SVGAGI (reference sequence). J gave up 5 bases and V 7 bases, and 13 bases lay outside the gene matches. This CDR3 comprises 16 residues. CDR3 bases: TGTGCCAGCACCCCCCTGGGGAGCGGGAGGGGGGAGACCCAGTACTTC. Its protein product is CASTPLGSGRGETQYF.